This T cell receptor beta chain was sequenced for a study of blood T cell repertoires in COVID-19. In the study overall: Specimens from acute and convalescent COVID-19 originated in the United States, Italy and Spain. In each case, the material was cDNA or gDNA derived from T cells, B-cell-depleted T cells, or PBMCs.

This CDR3 region has 14 residues. The germline V gene has CDR1 MNHEY and CDR2 SVGAGI. The V segment lost 5 bases and the J segment 0 bases; nucleotides outside the gene matches: 4. Original analysis: Researchers report that nucleated cell counts were estimated from reference gene primer amplification. Repertoires were generated with immunoSEQ multiplex PCR, while TCRdb's copy carries only in-frame clones and drops some. Clonal size and the V and J genes are those of that table, whereas D and trimming came from the DNA. The sample yields approximately 150,000 clones, approximately 84% seen once. The sequence was obtained from a woman aged 55-75 years with acute or convalescent COVID-19. The genes are TRBV6-5 and TRBJ2-7, with 7 positions matching TRBD2. Sequencing used peripheral blood. The CDR3 DNA sequence: TGTGCCAGCAGTCTAGCGGTCTCCTCCTACGAGCAGTACTTC. Its translation is CASSLAVSSYEQYF.